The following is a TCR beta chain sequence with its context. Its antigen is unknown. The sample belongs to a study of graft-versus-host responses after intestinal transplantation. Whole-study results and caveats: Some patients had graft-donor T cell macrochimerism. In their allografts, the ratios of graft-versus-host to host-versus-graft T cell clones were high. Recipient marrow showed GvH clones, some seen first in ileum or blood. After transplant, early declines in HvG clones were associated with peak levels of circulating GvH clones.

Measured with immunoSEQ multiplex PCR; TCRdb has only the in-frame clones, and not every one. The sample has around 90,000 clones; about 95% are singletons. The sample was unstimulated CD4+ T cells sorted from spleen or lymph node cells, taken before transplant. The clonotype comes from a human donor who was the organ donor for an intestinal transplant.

The CDR3 DNA is TGTGCCAGCAGCGTGTCGGACAGGCAGGCAGTTGGCAATGAGCAGTTCTTC. Its translation is CASSVSDRQAVGNEQFF. This chain joins TRBV9 and TRBJ2-1; TRBD1 matches 7 bases. In germline, CDR1 is SGDLS, CDR2 YYNGEE. CDR3 length: 17 amino acids. V was clipped by 2 bases and J by 6 bases; unmatched bases: 14.